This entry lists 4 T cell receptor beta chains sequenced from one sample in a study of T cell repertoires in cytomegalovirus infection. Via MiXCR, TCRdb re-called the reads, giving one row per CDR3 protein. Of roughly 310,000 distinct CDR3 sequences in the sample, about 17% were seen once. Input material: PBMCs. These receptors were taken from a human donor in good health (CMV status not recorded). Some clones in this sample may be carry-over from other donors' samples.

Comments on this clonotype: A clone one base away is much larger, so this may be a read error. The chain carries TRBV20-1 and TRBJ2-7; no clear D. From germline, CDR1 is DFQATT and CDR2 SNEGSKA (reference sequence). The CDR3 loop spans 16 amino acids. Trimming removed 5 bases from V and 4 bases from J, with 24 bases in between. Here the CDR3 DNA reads TGCAGTGCTGCTCCCCTCATAGGCGTGGGTGGGTACGAGCAGTACTTC. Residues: CSAAPLIGVGGYEQYF.

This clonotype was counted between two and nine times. The CDR3 loop is CASRSPGQGGNEQFF. Here the CDR3 DNA reads TGTGCCAGCAGATCCCCGGGACAGGGGGGGAATGAGCAGTTCTTC. This chain links TRBV28 with TRBJ2-1; 11 bases match TRBD1. The germline V gene has CDR1 MDHEN and CDR2 SYDVKM. V dropped 6 bases and J dropped 7; count of bases not matched to a gene: 8. CDR3 length equals 15 residues.

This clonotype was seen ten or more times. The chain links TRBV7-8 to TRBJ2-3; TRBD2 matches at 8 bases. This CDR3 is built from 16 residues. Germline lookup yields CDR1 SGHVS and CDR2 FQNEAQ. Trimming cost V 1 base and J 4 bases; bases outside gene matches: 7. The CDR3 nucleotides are TGTGCCAGCAGCTTAGTGGCTAGCGGGTCAGCAGATACGCAGTATTTT. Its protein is CASSLVASGSADTQYF.

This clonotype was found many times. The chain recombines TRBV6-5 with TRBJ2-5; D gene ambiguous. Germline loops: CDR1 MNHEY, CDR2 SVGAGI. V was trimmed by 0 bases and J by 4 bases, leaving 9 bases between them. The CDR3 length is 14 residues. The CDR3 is CASSYSVLGETQYF. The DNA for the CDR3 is TGTGCCAGCAGTTACTCAGTATTGGGAGAGACCCAGTACTTC.